This T cell receptor (beta chain) was sequenced during a study of cytomegalovirus exposure and HLA in healthy donors. Amplification used 60 Vbeta primers and 13 Jbeta primers. Sequencing used immunoSEQ multiplex PCR; TCRdb keeps in-frame clones, though not all of them. The sample includes about 120,000 clones, approximately 72% of them seen just once. The V end lost 8 bases, the J end lost 7 bases, and 23 bases lay between the germline ends. Germline-derived CDR1 and CDR2 are MDHEN and SYDVKM. The CDR3 extends over 15 amino acids. Sequenced: PBMCs. The TCR originated in a woman aged 40 to 55 in good health and CMV-seropositive. This chain links TRBV28 with TRBJ1-2; the D gene is possibly TRBD1 (5 bases). The CDR3 DNA follows: TGTGCCAGCCTTTCTTCGGTTGGGGGGTCGGTTGGCTACACCTTC. Its translation: CASLSSVGGSVGYTF.